This T cell receptor beta chain was captured in a study of T cells after posttransplantation cyclophosphamide. Points from the study as a whole: After PTCy, TRB diversity resembled that of CNI/methotrexate controls. Blood and skin or GI T cell repertoires showed limited TRB overlap. Donor-recipient repertoire similarity was low at 1-2 months, rising over year one.

Germline loops: CDR1 SGHNT, CDR2 YYREEE (reference sequence). V lost 3 bases and J lost 4, with 6 bases in between. The length of the CDR3 is 12 residues. A marrow graft followed busulfan-fludarabine conditioning, with cyclophosphamide on days +3 and +4. This clone showed up many times. The antigen remains unidentified. Assay: immunoSEQ multiplex PCR; the TCRdb copy retains only in-frame clones and omits some. Listed for the sample are around 5,000 clones, none seen a single time. The sample consisted of PBMCs, taken after allogeneic stem cell transplant with posttransplant cyclophosphamide. This clonotype was obtained from a male patient over 55 who received an allogeneic stem cell transplant from a related donor, was CMV-positive, and had no GVHD. Some T cells may arise from the graft donor. The chain links TRBV5-4 to TRBJ2-3, with no clear D. CDR3 sequence: CASSSRADTQYF. The CDR3 DNA reads TGTGCCAGCAGCTCTCGCGCAGATACGCAGTATTTT.